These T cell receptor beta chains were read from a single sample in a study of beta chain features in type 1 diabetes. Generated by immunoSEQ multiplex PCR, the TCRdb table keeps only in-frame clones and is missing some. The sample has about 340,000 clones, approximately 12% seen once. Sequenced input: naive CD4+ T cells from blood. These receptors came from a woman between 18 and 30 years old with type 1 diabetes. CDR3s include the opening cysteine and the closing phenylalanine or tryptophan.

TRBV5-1,CASSSIRGRPDTQYF
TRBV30,CAWVGDRGGTIYF
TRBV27,CASSFGRGLETQYF
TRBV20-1,CSASLYNEQFF
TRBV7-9,CASSRLGLAGVNEQFF
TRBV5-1,CASSPGPKGANVLTF
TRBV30,CAWKEIDEQFF
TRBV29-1,CSVEGSVRETQYF
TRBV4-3,CASSQDWAGLNTEAFF
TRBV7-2,CASSRQGSNYGYTF
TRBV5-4,CASSKGPGSTEAFF
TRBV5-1,CASSLGGDGYTF
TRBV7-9,CASSPRTGPSSGANVLTF
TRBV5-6,CASSLVARTEAFF
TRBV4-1,CASSHRDGLLDNYGYTF
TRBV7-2,CASSAARTGYTF
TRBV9,CASSVGLLWTDTQYF
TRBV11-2,CASSLQEDTEAFF
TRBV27,CATRTGAYGYTF
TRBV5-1,CASSLGIGDYTDTQYF
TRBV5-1,CASSLGVAGSTYNEQFF
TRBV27,CASSFASGRNEQFF
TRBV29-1,CSVKGANQPQHF
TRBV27,CASSPRTGGGTDTQYF
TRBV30,CALQQGVTEAFF
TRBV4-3,CASSRLGTHNEQFF
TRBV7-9,CASSVGTEFF
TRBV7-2,CASSLMSVADTQYF
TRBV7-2,CASSLSTSGGETQYF
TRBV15,CATSRDYRRWDRTYEQYF
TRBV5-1,CASSLRGDTGELFF
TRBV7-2,CASSPKGGGGTEAFF
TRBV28,CASSLIAGGEAFF
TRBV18,CASSPPAGEDEQFF
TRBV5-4,CASSSAASGSNEQFF
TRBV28,CASSPGQGGNQPQHF
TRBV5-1,CASSPARTGEAYEQYF
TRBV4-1,CASSPVGRRYNEQFF
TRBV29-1,CSVKTGKALTEAFF
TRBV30,CAWSGTRHGEAFF
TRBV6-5,CASSSPLGVAFF
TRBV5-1,CASSSKTGRDEQYF
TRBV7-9,CASSPWGGGWEQYF
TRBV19,CASGTVQETQYF
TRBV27,CASSSTATEAFF
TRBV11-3,CASSLGQGGYTF
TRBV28,CASSLRGVDDF
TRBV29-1,CSVGSGRAYDHYNEQFF